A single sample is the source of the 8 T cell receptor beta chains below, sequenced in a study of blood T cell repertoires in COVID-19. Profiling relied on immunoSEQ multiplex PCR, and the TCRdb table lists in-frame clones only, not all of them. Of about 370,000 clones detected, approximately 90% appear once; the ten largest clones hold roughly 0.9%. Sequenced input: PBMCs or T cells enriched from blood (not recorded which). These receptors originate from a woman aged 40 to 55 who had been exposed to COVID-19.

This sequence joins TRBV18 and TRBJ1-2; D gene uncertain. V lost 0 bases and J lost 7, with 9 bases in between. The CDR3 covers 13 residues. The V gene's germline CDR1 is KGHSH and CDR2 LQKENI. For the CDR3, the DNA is TGTGCCAGCTCACCACCTGACGAGCGTGGCTACACCTTC. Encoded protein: CASSPPDERGYTF.

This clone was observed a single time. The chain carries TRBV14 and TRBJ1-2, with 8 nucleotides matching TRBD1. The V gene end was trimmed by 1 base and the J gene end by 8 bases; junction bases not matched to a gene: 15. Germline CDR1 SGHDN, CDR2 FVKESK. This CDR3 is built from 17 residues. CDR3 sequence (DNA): TGTGCCAGCAGCCAAGTGCCAACTCGGACAGGGCTCCGAGGCTACACCTTC. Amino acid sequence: CASSQVPTRTGLRGYTF.

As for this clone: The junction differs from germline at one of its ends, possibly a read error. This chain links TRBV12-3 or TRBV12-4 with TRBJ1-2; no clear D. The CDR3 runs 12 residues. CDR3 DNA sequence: TGTGCCAGCAGTTTATCGAGCAGGTCGTCCTACTTC. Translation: CASSLSSRSSYF.

CDR3 in DNA: TGTGCCAGCAGCTCCCGGGGGGCGGGACAGGGGAGGTCGGGCACTGAAGCTTTCTTT. Translating it yields CASSSRGAGQGRSGTEAFF. The V call is TRBV7-9, the J call TRBJ1-1; 10 nucleotides match TRBD1. This CDR3 region has 19 residues. V lost 4 bases, J lost 4 bases, and 18 bases stayed unmatched. Germline CDR1 is SEHNR and CDR2 is FQNEAQ (reference sequence).

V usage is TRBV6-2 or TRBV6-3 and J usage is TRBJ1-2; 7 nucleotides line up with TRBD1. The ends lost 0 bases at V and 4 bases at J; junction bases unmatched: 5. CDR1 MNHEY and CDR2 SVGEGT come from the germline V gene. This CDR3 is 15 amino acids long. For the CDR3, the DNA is TGTGCCAGCAGTTACTCCGACAGGGTGGTCTATGGCTACACCTTC. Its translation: CASSYSDRVVYGYTF.

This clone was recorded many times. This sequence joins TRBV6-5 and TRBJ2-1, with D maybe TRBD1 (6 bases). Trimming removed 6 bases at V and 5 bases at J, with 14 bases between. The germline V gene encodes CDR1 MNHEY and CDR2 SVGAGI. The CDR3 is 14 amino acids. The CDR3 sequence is CASRRDNSNNEQFF. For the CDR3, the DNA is TGTGCCAGCAGACGGGACAATTCGAACAATGAGCAGTTCTTC.

This chain's CDR3 is CASSFPGQGGTEAFF. The CDR3, as DNA: TGTGCCAGCAGCTTTCCAGGACAGGGTGGGACTGAAGCTTTCTTT. The rearrangement links TRBV13 to TRBJ1-1; 8 bases agree with TRBD1. J gave up 5 bases and V 3 bases, and 8 bases lay outside the gene matches. Germline CDR1 reads PRHDT; CDR2 reads FYEKMQ (reference sequence). The CDR3 is made up of 15 amino acids.

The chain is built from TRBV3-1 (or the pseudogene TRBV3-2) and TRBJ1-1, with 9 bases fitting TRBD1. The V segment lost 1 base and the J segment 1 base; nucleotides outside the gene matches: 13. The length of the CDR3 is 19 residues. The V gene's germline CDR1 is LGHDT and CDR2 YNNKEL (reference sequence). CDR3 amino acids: CASSQGEMGTGSRNTEAFF. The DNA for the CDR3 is TGTGCCAGCAGCCAAGGGGAAATGGGGACAGGGTCGAGGAACACTGAAGCTTTCTTT.